This T cell receptor (beta chain) was found in a study of T cells in Graves' hyperthyroidism and ophthalmopathy. Regarding the study as a whole: Ophthalmopathy was identified by the model a median roughly 6.5 months ahead of onset.

This CDR3 has 12 amino acids. V lost 5 bases to trimming and J lost 10 bases, with 12 bases between them. Germline CDR1 and CDR2: MDHEN and SYDVKM. This clonotype was counted between two and nine times. The antigen remains unidentified. There were TCR beta CDR3 regions amplified from RNA transcripts. The TCR CDR3 first-round RT-PCR relied on the HTBI primer set. Using its own MiXCR run on the multiplex PCR reads, TCRdb lists one record per CDR3 protein. The sample has 500,000 to 650,000 distinct CDR3 sequences, 15% to 20% seen once; the top ten hold about 50%. The source material was blood. This chain connects TRBV28 to TRBJ2-1; D is possibly TRBD2 (7 bases). This receptor was taken from a middle-aged man with Graves' ophthalmopathy. CDR3 residues: CASSGGALEQFF. As DNA, the CDR3 is TGTGCCAGCAGTGGGGGGGCGCTGGAGCAGTTCTTC.